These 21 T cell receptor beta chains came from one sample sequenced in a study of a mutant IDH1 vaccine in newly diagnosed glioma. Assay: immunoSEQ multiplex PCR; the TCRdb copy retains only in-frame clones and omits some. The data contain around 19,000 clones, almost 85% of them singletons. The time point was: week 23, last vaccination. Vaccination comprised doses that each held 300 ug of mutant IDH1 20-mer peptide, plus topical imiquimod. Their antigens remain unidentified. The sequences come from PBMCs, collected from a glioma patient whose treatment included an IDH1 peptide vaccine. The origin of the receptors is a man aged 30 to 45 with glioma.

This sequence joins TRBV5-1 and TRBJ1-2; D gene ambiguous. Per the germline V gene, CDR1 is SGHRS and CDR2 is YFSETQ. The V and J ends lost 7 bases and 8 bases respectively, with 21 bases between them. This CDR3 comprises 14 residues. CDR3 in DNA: TGCGCCAGCGCCCCCACGCCGAGAGTAGGCGGCTACACCTTC. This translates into CASAPTPRVGGYTF.

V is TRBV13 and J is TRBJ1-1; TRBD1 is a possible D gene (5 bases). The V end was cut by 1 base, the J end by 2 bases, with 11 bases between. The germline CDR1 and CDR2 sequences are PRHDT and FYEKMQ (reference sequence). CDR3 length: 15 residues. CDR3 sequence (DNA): TGTGCCAGCAGCTTAGCCCCCCAGGGCAACACTGAAGCTTTCTTT. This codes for CASSLAPQGNTEAFF.

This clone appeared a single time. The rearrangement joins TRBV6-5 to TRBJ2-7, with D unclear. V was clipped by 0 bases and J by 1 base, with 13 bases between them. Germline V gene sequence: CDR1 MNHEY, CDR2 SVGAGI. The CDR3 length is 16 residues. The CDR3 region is CASSYSTLPSSYEQYF. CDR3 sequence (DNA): TGTGCCAGCAGTTACTCGACATTACCTTCGTCCTACGAGCAGTACTTC.

CDR3 in amino acids: CASSEHNPLAGSTDTQYF. The CDR3 nucleotides are TGTGCCAGCAGTGAACATAACCCACTAGCGGGGAGCACAGATACGCAGTATTTT. This sequence joins TRBV25-1 and TRBJ2-3; TRBD2 agrees at 10 bases. V lost 2 bases to trimming and J lost 0 bases; unmatched junction nucleotides: 8. The CDR3 extends over 18 amino acids. Germline V lookup: CDR1 MGHDK, CDR2 SYGVNS.

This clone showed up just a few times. The chain's CDR3 is CAWSLDGTEAFF. The CDR3, as DNA: TGTGCCTGGAGTTTGGACGGCACTGAAGCTTTCTTT. J is TRBJ1-1 and V is TRBV30; D not resolved. V lost 2 bases to trimming and J lost 4 bases, with 8 bases between them. Germline CDR1 GTSNPN, CDR2 SVGIG (reference sequence). The length of the CDR3 is 12 residues.

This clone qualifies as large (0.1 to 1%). The CDR3 coding sequence is TGTGCCAGCAGTTCCGGACTAGCGGGAGGCGCGCAGTATTTT. The encoded protein is CASSSGLAGGAQYF. The rearrangement joins TRBV5-4 to TRBJ2-3, with 14 bases lining up with TRBD2. J was trimmed by 10 bases and V by 5 bases; bases with no gene match: 6. Germline loops: CDR1 SGHNT, CDR2 YYREEE (reference sequence). The CDR3 is 14 residues long. The full variable domain, its missing parts supplied by reference TRBV5-4 and TRBJ2-3, is ETGVTQSPTHLIKTRGQQVTLRCSSQSGHNTVSWYQQALGQGPQFIFQYYREEENGRGNFPPRFSGLQFPNYSSELNVNALELDDSALYLCASSSGLAGGAQYFGPGTRLTVL.

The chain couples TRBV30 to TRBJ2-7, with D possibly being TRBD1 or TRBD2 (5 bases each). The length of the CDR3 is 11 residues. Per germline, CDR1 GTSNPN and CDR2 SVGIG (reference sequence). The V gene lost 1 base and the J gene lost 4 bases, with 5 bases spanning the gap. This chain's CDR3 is CAWSGGYEQYF. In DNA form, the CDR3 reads TGTGCCTGGAGTGGGGGGTACGAGCAGTACTTC.

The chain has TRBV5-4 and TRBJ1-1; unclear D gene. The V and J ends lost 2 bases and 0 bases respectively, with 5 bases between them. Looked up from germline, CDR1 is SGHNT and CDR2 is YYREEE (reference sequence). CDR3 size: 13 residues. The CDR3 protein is CASSLRVNTEAFF. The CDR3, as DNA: TGTGCCAGCAGCTTACGGGTGAACACTGAAGCTTTCTTT.

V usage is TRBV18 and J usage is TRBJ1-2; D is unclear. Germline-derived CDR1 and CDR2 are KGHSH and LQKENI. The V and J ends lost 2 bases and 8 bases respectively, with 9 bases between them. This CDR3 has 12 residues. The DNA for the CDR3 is TGTGCCAGCTCACCATCGGGAGGCGGCTACACCTTC. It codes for CASSPSGGGYTF.

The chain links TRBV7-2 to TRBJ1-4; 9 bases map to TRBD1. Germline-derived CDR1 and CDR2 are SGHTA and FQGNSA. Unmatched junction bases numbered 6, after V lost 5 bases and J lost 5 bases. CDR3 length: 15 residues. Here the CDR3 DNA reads TGTGCCAGCAGCCCGACAGGGGGGCCGAATGAAAAACTGTTTTTT. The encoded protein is CASSPTGGPNEKLFF. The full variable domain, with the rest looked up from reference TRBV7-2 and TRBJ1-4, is GAGVSQSPSNKVTEKGKDVELRCDPISGHTALYWYRQSLGQGLEFLIYFQGNSAPDKSGLPSDRFSAERTGGSVSTLTIQRTQQEDSAVYLCASSPTGGPNEKLFFGSGTQLSVL.

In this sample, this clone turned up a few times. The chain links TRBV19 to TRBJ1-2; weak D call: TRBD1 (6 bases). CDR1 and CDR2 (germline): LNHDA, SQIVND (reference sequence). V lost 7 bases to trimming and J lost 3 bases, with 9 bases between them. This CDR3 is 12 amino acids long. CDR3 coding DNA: TGTGCCAGTACCGGGGGCGACTATGGCTACACCTTC. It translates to CASTGGDYGYTF.

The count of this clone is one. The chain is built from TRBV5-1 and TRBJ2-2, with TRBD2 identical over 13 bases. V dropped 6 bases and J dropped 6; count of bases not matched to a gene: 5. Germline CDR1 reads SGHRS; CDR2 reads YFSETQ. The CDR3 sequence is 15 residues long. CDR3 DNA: TGCGCCAGCAAAGGACTAGCGGGAGTCCCCGGGGAGCTGTTTTTT. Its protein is CASKGLAGVPGELFF. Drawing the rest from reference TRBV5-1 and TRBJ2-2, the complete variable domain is KAGVTQTPRYLIKTRGQQVTLSCSPISGHRSVSWYQQTPGQGLQFLFEYFSETQRNKGNFPGRFSGRQFSNSRSEMNVSTLELGDSALYLCASKGLAGVPGELFFGEGSRLTVL.

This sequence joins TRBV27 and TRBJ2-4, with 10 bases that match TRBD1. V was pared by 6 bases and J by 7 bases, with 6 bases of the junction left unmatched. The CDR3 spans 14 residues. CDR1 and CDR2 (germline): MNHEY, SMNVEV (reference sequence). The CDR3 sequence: CASSRQGAMNIQYF. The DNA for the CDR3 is TGTGCCAGCAGCCGACAGGGGGCAATGAACATTCAGTACTTC.

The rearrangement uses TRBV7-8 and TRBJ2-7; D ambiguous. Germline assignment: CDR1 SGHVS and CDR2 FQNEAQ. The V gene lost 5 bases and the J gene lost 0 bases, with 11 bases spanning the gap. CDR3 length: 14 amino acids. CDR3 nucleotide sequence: TGTGCCAGCAGCCGTACAGCGCGCTCCTACGAGCAGTACTTC. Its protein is CASSRTARSYEQYF. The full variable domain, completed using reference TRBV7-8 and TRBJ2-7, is GAGVSQSPRYKVAKRGQDVALRCDPISGHVSLFWYQQALGQGPEFLTYFQNEAQLDKSGLPSDRFFAERPEGSVSTLKIQRTQQEDSAVYLCASSRTARSYEQYFGPGTRLTVT.

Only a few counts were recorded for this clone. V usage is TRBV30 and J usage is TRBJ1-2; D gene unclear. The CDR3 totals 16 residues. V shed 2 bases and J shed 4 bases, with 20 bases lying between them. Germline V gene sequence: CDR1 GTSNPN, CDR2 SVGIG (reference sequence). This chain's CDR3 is CAWSPTVAVRFYGYTF. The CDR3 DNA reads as TGTGCCTGGAGTCCCACCGTTGCCGTTAGATTCTATGGCTACACCTTC.

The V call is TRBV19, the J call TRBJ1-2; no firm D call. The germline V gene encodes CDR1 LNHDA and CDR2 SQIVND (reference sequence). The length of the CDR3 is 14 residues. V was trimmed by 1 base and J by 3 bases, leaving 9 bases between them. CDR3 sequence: CASSIGAVDYGYTF. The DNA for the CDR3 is TGTGCCAGTAGTATAGGTGCAGTGGACTATGGCTACACCTTC.

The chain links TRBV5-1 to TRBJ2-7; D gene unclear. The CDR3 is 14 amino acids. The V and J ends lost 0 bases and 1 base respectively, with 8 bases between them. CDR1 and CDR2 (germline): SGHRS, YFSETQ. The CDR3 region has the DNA TGCGCCAGCAGCTTGGTGGCAGTTTCCTACGAGCAGTACTTC. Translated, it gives CASSLVAVSYEQYF.

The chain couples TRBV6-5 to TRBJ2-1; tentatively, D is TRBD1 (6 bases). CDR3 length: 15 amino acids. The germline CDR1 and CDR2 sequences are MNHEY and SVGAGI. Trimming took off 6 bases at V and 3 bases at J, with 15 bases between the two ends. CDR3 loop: CASSLDRRNYNEQFF. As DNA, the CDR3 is TGTGCCAGCAGCCTAGACAGGCGAAACTACAATGAGCAGTTCTTC.

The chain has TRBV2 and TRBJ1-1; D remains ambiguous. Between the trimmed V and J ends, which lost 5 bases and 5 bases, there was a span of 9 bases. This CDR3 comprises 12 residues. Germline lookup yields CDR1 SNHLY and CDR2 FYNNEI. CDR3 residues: CASSNRGTEAFF. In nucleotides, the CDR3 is TGTGCCAGCAGTAACAGAGGAACTGAAGCTTTCTTT.

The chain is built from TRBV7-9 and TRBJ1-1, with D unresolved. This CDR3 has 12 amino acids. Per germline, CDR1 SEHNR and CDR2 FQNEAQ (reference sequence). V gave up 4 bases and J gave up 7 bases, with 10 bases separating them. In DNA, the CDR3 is TGTGCCAGCAGCTGGCGGGAGGGTGAAGCTTTCTTT. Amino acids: CASSWREGEAFF.

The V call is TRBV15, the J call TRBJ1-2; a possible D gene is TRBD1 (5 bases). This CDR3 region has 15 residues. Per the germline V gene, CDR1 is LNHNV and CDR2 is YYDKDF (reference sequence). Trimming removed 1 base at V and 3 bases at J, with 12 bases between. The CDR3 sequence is CATSRGTYGDYGYTF. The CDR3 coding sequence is TGTGCCACCAGCAGAGGGACATACGGGGACTATGGCTACACCTTC.